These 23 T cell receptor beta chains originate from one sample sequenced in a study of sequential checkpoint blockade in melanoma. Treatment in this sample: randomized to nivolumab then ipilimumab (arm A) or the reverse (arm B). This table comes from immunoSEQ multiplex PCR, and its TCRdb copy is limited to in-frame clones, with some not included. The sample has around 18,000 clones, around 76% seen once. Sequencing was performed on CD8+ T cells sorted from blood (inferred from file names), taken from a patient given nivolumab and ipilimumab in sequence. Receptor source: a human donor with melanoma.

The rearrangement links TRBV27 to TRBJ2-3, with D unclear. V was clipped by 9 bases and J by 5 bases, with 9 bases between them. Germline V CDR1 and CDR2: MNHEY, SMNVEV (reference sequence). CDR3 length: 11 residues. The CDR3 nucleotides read TGTGCCAGTCTGACGGGAGATACGCAGTATTTT. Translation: CASLTGDTQYF.

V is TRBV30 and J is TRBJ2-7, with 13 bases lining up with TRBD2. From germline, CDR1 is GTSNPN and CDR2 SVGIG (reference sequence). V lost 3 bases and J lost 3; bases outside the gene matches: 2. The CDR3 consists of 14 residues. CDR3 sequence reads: CAWSGLAGDYEQYF. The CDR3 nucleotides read TGTGCCTGGAGCGGACTAGCGGGAGACTACGAGCAGTACTTC.

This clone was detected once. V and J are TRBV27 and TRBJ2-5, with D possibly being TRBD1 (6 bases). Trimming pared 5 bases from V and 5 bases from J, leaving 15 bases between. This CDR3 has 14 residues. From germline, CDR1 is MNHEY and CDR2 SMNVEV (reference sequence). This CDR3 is CASSPTGSGETQYF. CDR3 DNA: TGTGCCAGCAGTCCAACAGGGTCTGGGGAGACCCAGTACTTC.

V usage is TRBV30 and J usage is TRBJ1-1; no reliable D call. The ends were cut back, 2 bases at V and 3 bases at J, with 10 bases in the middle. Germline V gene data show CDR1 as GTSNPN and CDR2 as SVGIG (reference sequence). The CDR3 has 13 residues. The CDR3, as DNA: TGTGCCTGGAGTAGGGAGCTCCACACTGAAGCTTTCTTT. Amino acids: CAWSRELHTEAFF.

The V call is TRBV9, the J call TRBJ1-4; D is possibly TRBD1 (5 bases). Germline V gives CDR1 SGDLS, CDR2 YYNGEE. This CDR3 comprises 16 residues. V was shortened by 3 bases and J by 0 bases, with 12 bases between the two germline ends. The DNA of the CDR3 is TGTGCCAGCAGCGGCTCAGGGACTACAACTAATGAAAAACTGTTTTTT. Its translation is CASSGSGTTTNEKLFF.

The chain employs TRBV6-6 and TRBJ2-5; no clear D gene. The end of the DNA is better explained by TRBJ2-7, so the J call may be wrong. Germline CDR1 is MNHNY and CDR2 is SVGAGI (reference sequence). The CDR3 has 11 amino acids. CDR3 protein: CASISLYEQYF. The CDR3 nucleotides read TGTGCCAGCATTTCTCTATACGAGCAGTACTTC.

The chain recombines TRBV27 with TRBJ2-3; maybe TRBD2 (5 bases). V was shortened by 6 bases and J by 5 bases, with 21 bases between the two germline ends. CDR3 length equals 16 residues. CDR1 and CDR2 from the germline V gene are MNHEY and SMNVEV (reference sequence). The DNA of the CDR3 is TGTGCCAGCAGCTTGATAGGGAGACCCGCCCAAGATACGCAGTATTTT. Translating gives CASSLIGRPAQDTQYF.

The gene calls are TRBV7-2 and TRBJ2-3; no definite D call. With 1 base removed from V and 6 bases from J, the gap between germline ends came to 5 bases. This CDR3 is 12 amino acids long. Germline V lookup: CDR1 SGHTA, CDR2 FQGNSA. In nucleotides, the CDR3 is TGTGCCAGCAGCTTAGATGAGGATACGCAGTATTTT. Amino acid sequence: CASSLDEDTQYF.

DNA of the CDR3: TGTGCCAGCAGTGTAATCGGGGACACAGATACGCAGTATTTT. Translation gives CASSVIGDTDTQYF. The rearrangement links TRBV6-1 to TRBJ2-3; tentative D call: TRBD2 (5 bases). V shed 4 bases and J shed 2 bases, with 10 bases lying between them. CDR1 MNHNS and CDR2 SASEGT come from the germline V gene. CDR3 length: 14 residues.

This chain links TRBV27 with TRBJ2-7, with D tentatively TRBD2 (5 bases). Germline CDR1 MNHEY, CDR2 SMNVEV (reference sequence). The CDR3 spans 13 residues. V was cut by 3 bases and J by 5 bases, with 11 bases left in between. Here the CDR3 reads CASSLDRRNEQYF. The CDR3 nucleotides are TGTGCCAGCAGTTTGGACCGGAGGAACGAGCAGTACTTC.

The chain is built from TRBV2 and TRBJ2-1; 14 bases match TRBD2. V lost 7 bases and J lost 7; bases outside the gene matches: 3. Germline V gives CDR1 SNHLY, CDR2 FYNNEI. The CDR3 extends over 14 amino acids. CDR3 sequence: CASIGTSGSNEQFF. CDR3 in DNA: TGTGCCAGCATAGGGACTAGCGGGAGTAATGAGCAGTTCTTC. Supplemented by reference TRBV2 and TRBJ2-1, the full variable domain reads EPEVTQTPSHQVTQMGQEVILRCVPISNHLYFYWYRQILGQKVEFLVSFYNNEISEKSEIFDDQFSVERPDGSNFTLKIRSTKLEDSAMYFCASIGTSGSNEQFFGPGTRLTVL.

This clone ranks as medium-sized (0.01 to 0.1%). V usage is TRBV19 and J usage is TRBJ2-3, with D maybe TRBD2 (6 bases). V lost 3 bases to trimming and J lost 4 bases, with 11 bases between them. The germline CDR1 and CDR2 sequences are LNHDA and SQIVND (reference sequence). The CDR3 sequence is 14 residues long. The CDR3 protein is CASSIAGNSDTQYF. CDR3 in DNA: TGTGCCAGTAGTATTGCGGGGAATTCAGATACGCAGTATTTT.

The chain's CDR3 is CASSGFRAYGYTF. CDR3 DNA: TGTGCCAGCAGCGGGTTTCGAGCTTATGGCTACACCTTC. This sequence joins TRBV6-6 and TRBJ1-2; D is unclear. The V and J ends lost 6 bases and 5 bases respectively, with 13 bases between them. The CDR3 extends over 13 amino acids. CDR1 and CDR2 (germline): MNHNY, SVGAGI (reference sequence).

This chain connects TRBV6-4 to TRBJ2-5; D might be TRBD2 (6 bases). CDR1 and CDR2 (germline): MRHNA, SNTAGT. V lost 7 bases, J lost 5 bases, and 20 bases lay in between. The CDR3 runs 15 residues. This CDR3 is CASTETSPGGETQYF. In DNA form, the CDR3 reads TGTGCCAGCACCGAGACTAGTCCCGGAGGGGAGACCCAGTACTTC.

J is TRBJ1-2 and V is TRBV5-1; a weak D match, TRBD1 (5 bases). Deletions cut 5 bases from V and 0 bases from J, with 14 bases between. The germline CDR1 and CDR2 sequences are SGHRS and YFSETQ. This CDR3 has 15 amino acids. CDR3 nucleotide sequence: TGCGCCAGCAGATTAACAGGTTCAACTAACTATGGCTACACCTTC. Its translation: CASRLTGSTNYGYTF.

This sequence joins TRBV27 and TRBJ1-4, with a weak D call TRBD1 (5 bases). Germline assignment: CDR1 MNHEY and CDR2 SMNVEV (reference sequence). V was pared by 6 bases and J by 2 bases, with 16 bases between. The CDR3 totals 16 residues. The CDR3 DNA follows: TGTGCCAGCAGCCTGGACAATCTTGGGACTAATGAAAAACTGTTTTTT. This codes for CASSLDNLGTNEKLFF.

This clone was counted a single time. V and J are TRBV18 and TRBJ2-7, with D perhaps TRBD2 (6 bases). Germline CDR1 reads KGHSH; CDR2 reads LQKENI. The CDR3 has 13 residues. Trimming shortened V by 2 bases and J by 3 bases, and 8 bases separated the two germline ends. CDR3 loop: CASSPFGGYEQYF. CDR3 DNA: TGTGCCAGCTCACCATTCGGGGGCTACGAGCAGTACTTC.

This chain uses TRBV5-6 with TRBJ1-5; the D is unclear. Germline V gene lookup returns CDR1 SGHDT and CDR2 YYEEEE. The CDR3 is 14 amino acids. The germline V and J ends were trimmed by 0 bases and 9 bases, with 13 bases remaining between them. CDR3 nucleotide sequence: TGTGCCAGCAGCTTGGGAGGAGGGAGCCGGCCCCAGCATTTT. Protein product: CASSLGGGSRPQHF.

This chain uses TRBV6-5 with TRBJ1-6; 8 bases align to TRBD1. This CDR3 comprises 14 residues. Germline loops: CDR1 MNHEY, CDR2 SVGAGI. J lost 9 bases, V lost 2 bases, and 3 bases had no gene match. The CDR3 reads CASSYQGASSPLHF. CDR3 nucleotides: TGTGCCAGCAGTTACCAGGGGGCGAGTTCACCCCTCCACTTT.

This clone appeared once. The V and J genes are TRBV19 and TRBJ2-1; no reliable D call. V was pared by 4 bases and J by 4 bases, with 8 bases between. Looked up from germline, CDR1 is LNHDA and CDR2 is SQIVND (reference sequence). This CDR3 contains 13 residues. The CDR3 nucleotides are TGTGCCAGTAGTAACGACTGGTACAATGAGCAGTTCTTC. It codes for CASSNDWYNEQFF.

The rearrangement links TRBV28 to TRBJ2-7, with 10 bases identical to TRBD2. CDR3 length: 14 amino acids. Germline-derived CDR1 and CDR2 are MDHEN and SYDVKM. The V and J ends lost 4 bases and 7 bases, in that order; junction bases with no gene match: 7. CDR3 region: CASSSSGRSGEQYF. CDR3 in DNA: TGTGCCAGCAGTTCTAGCGGGAGATCGGGGGAGCAGTACTTC.

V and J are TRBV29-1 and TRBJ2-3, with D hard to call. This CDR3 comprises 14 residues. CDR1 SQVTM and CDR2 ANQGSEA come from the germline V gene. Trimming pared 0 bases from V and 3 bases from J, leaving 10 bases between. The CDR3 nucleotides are TGCAGCGTTGAAGATCCTGGCAGAACAGATACGCAGTATTTT. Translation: CSVEDPGRTDTQYF.

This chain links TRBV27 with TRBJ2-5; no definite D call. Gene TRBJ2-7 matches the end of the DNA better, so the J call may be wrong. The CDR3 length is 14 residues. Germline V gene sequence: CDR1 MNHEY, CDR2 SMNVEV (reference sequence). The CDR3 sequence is CASSPTEAIYEQYF. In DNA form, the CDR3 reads TGTGCCAGCAGTCCCACTGAGGCGATCTACGAGCAGTACTTC.